Listed below are T cell receptor beta chains from one sample, sequenced in a study of cytomegalovirus exposure and HLA in healthy donors. The protocol was immunoSEQ multiplex PCR, while the TCRdb copy is restricted to in-frame clones and leaves out a portion. The listing records some 71,000 clones. The sequenced material came from PBMCs. These receptors all come from a woman aged 25 to 39 in good health and CMV-seronegative. Each CDR3 is given with its conserved first and last residue. D genes are given only for firm matches.

v_gene	d_gene	j_gene	CDR3nt	CDR3aa
TRBV4-1	TRBD2	TRBJ2-2	TGCGCCAGCAGCTTCGCGGGGGGCCGCACCGGGGAGCTGTTTTTT	CASSFAGGRTGELFF
TRBV28	TRBD2	TRBJ2-7	TGTGCCAGCAGTACCCCTAGCGGAGGGGCGTACGAGCAGTACTTC	CASSTPSGGAYEQYF
TRBV6-1	TRBD2	TRBJ2-7	TGTGCCAGCAGTGATCGGTTAGCGGGAGTGTACGAGCAGTACTTC	CASSDRLAGVYEQYF
TRBV4-1	NA	TRBJ1-3	TGCGCCAGCAGCCAAGATAAACAGCGGAACACCATATATTTT	CASSQDKQRNTIYF
TRBV6-5	TRBD1	TRBJ1-4	TGTGCCAGCAGCTCCGGGACAGGGGGTGAAAAACTGTTTTTT	CASSSGTGGEKLFF
TRBV4-1	NA	TRBJ2-7	TGCGCCAGCAGCCAAGATCCTGGAGGGGACGAGCAGTACTTC	CASSQDPGGDEQYF
TRBV6-6	NA	TRBJ2-3	TGTGCCAGCAGTTCGCGAAGGGGGAGAACAGATACGCAGTATTTT	CASSSRRGRTDTQYF
TRBV5-1	NA	TRBJ1-4	TGCGCCAGCAGCCAAAACCTCGGGACGGGGGGAGAAAAACTGTTTTTT	CASSQNLGTGGEKLFF
TRBV13	TRBD2	TRBJ2-7	TGTGCCAGCAGCCCCCGGACTAGCGGGAGCCAATACGAGCAGTACTTC	CASSPRTSGSQYEQYF
TRBV9	TRBD1	TRBJ1-1	TGTGCCAGCAGCCCGCGACAGGGTACGAACACTGAAGATTTCTTT	CASSPRQGTNTEDFF
TRBV6-5	TRBD2	TRBJ2-4	TGTGCCAGCAGTTACTCGGGGGGGACCAAAAACATTCAGTACTTC	CASSYSGGTKNIQYF
TRBV2	NA	TRBJ1-2	TGTGCCAGCACCGTTACAGGGCAAGGAGGCTACACCTTC	CASTVTGQGGYTF
TRBV30	TRBD1	TRBJ2-5	TGTGCCTGGAGCAGGGGGACCCAAGAGACCCAGTACTTC	CAWSRGTQETQYF
TRBV4-2	TRBD2	TRBJ2-7	TGTGCCAGCAGCCAGGGCGGGAGTACCTACGAGCAGTACTTC	CASSQGGSTYEQYF
TRBV5-6	NA	TRBJ1-5	TGTGCCAGCAGCCGGTTGGCACAGGAGAATCAGCCCCAGCATTTT	CASSRLAQENQPQHF
TRBV5-4	TRBD1	TRBJ2-7	TGTGCCAGCAGCTTGCAGACAGGGGGATTCCACGAGCAGTACTTC	CASSLQTGGFHEQYF
TRBV7-9	TRBD1	TRBJ2-5	TGTGCCAGCAGCTCACTCCGGGACAGAGAGACCCAGTACTTC	CASSSLRDRETQYF
TRBV30	NA	TRBJ1-5	TGTGCCTGGAGTGTAACTGGCGGGAGGCAGCCCCAGCATTTT	CAWSVTGGRQPQHF
TRBV5-6	TRBD1	TRBJ2-7	TGTGCCAGCAGCCGATCCGGACAGGGGTTCCCACCCGAGCAGTACTTC	CASSRSGQGFPPEQYF
TRBV29-1	NA	TRBJ1-2	TGCAGCGGACGACAATTAGGTCCGGTCCTCTCTGGCTACACCTTC	CSGRQLGPVLSGYTF
TRBV6-1	TRBD1	TRBJ1-5	TGTGCCAGCGGGTGGACAGGGAGGGATCAGCCCCAGCATTTT	CASGWTGRDQPQHF
TRBV4-2	TRBD2	TRBJ2-7	TGTGCCAGCATTTCTCCCCGCCTAGCGGCACAAGAGCAGTACTTC	CASISPRLAAQEQYF
TRBV29-1	TRBD2	TRBJ2-2	TGCAGCGCTGTGAGTGGGGTAGCGGGCACCGGGGAGCTGTTTTTT	CSAVSGVAGTGELFF
TRBV28	NA	TRBJ1-2	TGTGCCAGCAGCCCTCCCTCACAGGTCTATGGCTACACCTTC	CASSPPSQVYGYTF
TRBV30	TRBD2	TRBJ2-1	TGTGCCTGGAGTGTTTCTAGCGGGGCCTACAATGAGCAGTTCTTC	CAWSVSSGAYNEQFF
TRBV28	NA	TRBJ2-1	TGTGCCAGCAGTTCAACCCGGGGGAGTCGAGAGCAGTTCTTC	CASSSTRGSREQFF
TRBV27	TRBD1	TRBJ2-7	TGTGCCAGCAGCGCCGGGACAGCCGCCTACGAGCAGTACTTC	CASSAGTAAYEQYF
TRBV7-2	TRBD1	TRBJ2-3	TGTGCCAGCAGCTTAGTGGGACAGGTCACAGATACGCAGTATTTT	CASSLVGQVTDTQYF
TRBV5-8	NA	TRBJ1-2	TGTGCCAGCAGCGGGGGGTATGGCTACACCTTC	CASSGGYGYTF
TRBV28	NA	TRBJ1-4	TGTGCCAGCAGAGGGACTTTAAAACTGTTTTTT	CASRGTLKLFF
TRBV11-2	NA	TRBJ2-6	TGTGCCAGCAGCTTAGCGTTAACAGGGGGGGCCAACGTCCTGACTTTC	CASSLALTGGANVLTF
TRBV6-5	TRBD1	TRBJ1-1	TGTGCCAGCAGCCCACAGGGGTCCACTGAAGCTTTCTTT	CASSPQGSTEAFF
TRBV18	TRBD1	TRBJ1-2	TGTGCCAGCTCACCCCCTAAGGGACAGGGGGCGTTTGGCTACACCTTC	CASSPPKGQGAFGYTF
TRBV27	TRBD2	TRBJ2-3	TGTGCCAGCAGTCAACCTCCTAGCGGGACAGATACGCAGTATTTT	CASSQPPSGTDTQYF
TRBV4-1	NA	TRBJ1-4	TGCGCCAGCAGAACTACTGCCGCAACTAATGAAAAACTGTTTTTT	CASRTTAATNEKLFF
TRBV18	NA	TRBJ1-2	TGTGCCAGCTCGTCGGACAGTCAAGCTAACTATGGCTACACCTTC	CASSSDSQANYGYTF
TRBV18	NA	TRBJ2-3	TGTGCCAGCTCTGAAAGGGGTTCGGCAGGGGATACGCAGTATTTT	CASSERGSAGDTQYF
TRBV27	TRBD1	TRBJ2-1	TGTGCCAGCAGTTTATTAGGGACAGGGGGCATCGACAATGAGCAGTTCTTC	CASSLLGTGGIDNEQFF